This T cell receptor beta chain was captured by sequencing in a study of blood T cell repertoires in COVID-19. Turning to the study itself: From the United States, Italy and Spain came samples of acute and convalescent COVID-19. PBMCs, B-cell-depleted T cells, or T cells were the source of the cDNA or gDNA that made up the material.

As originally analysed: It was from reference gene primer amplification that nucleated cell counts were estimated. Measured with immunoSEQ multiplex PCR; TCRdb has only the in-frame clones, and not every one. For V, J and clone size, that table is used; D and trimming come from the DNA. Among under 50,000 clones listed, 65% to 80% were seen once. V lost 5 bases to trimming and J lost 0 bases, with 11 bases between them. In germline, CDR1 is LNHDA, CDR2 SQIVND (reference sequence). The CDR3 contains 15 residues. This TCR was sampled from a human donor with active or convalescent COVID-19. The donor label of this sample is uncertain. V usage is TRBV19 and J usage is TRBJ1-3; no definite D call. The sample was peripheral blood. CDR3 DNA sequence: TGTGCCAGTAGTCCCTCAGCGTACTCTGGAAACACCATATATTTT. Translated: CASSPSAYSGNTIYF.